This T cell receptor (beta chain) was captured by sequencing in a study of blood T cell repertoires in COVID-19. The CDR3 consists of 16 residues. Germline CDR1 MNHEY, CDR2 SVGAGI. Trimming removed 2 bases at V and 4 bases at J, with 17 bases between. In the authors' methods: Quantification of nucleated cells was approximated via reference gene primer amplification. Clones were read by immunoSEQ multiplex PCR, and TCRdb kept only the in-frame ones, dropping some. Clonal size and the V and J genes are those of that table, whereas D and trimming came from the DNA. Altogether under 200,000 clones are present, about 80% being singletons, with the ten largest covering about 6.5%.

The sequence derives from a man between 65 and 85 years old with active or convalescent COVID-19. Sequencing was done on a sample of peripheral blood. This chain uses TRBV6-5 with TRBJ1-1; D may be TRBD1 (5 bases). DNA of the CDR3: TGTGCCAGCAGTTACCTGCCGGGGGAGGGCTCCACTGAAGCTTTCTTT. Translation gives CASSYLPGEGSTEAFF.